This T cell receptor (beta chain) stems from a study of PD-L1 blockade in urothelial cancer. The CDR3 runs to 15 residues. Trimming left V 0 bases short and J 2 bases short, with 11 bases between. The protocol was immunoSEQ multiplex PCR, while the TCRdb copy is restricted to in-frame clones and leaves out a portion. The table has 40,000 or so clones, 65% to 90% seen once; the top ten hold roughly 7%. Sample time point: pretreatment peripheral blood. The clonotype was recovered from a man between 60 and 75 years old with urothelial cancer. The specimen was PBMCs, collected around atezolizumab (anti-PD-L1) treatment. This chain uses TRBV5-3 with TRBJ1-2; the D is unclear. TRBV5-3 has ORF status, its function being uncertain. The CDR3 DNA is TGTGCCAGAAGCTTGGCGCCGGTCCTAAACTATGGCTACACCTTC. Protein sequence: CARSLAPVLNYGYTF.